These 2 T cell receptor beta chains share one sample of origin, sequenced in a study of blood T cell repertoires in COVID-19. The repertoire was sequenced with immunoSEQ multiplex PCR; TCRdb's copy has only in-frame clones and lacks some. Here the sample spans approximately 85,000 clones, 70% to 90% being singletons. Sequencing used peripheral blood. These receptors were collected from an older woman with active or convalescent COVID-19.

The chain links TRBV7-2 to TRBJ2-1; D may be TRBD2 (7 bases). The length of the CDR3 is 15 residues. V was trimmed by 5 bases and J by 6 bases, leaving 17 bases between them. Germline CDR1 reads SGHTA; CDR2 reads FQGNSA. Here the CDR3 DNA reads TGTGCCAGCAGCCAGGGTGGGGGGGCGATCAATGAGCAGTTCTTC. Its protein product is CASSQGGGAINEQFF.

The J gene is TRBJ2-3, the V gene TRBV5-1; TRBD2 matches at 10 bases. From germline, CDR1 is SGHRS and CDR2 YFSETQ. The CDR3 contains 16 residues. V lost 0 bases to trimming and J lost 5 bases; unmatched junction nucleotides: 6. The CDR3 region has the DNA TGCGCCAGCAGCTTGGCCTCCAGCGGGGGGGTAGATACGCAGTATTTT. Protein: CASSLASSGGVDTQYF.